Listed below are T cell receptor beta chains from one sample, sequenced in a study of control samples from healthy donors and cancer patients. The table came from immunoSEQ multiplex PCR; TCRdb's copy has only in-frame clones and leaves some out. The sample has about 190,000 clones, 91% seen once. What was sequenced was blood. The receptors shown here come from a young man in good health. Each CDR3 is given with its conserved first and last residue. Each record gives: V gene, CDR3 length, D gene, J gene, clone size, CDR3 DNA, CDR3 protein. A D gene is named only where the DNA matches it firmly. A clone size is listed for some rows: how often the clone was seen (once, few, many), or a class if it is expanded.

TRBV19	13	-	TRBJ1-5	-	TGTGCCATGCGCTCTTATAGCAATCAGCCCCAGCATTTT	CAMRSYSNQPQHF
TRBV21-1	16	-	TRBJ2-1	-	TGTGCCAGCAGCTCACCGGGACATGGCCCAGGGGATGAGCAGTTCTTC	CASSSPGHGPGDEQFF
TRBV7-3	14	TRBD1	TRBJ1-1	-	TGTGCCAGCAGCCTGACAGGGCGGAACACTGAAGCTTTCTTT	CASSLTGRNTEAFF
TRBV27	15	TRBD2	TRBJ2-7	-	TGTGCCAGCCGTCAGGGACTAGCGGGGGGATACGAGCAGTACTTC	CASRQGLAGGYEQYF
TRBV10-2	12	TRBD2	TRBJ2-3	-	TGCGCCAGCAATCGGGGGGGAGATACGCAGTATTTT	CASNRGGDTQYF
TRBV9	15	-	TRBJ2-1	-	TGTGCCAGCAGCGTAGGCCGCACCTCTCCGAATGAGCAGTTCTTC	CASSVGRTSPNEQFF
TRBV19	16	TRBD1	TRBJ2-7	once	TGTGCCAGCTCGAGAACCGGGACAGGGGGTTCCTACGAGCAGTACTTC	CASSRTGTGGSYEQYF
TRBV24-1	15	-	TRBJ2-3	-	TGTGCCACCAGTGCCCGGGACAATCTTTTAGATACGCAGTATTTT	CATSARDNLLDTQYF
TRBV5-1	14	-	TRBJ1-1	once	TGCGCCAGCAGCCCCGGACAGACCAACACTGAAGCTTTCTTT	CASSPGQTNTEAFF
TRBV7-9	12	-	TRBJ1-1	-	TGTGCCAGCAGCCCGCCATCTAATGAAGCTTTCTTT	CASSPPSNEAFF
TRBV9	15	-	TRBJ1-6	-	TGTGCCAGCAGCGTAGTAGGGGGGGTGCAATCACCCCTCCACTTT	CASSVVGGVQSPLHF
TRBV5-1	15	TRBD2	TRBJ2-7	-	TGCGCCAGCAGCTTGGAAGGCGGGGGGGCCTACGAGCAGTACTTC	CASSLEGGGAYEQYF
TRBV12-3/TRBV12-4	13	TRBD1	TRBJ1-6	-	TGTGCCAGCAGGGGACAGCTTAATTCACCCCTCCACTTT	CASRGQLNSPLHF
TRBV18	14	-	TRBJ2-7	once	TGTGCCAGCTCACCCCGGGAACAAGCGTACGAGCAGTACTTC	CASSPREQAYEQYF
TRBV6-5	13	TRBD1	TRBJ1-6	-	TGTGCCACCAGGGGACAGGGAATCTCACCCCTCCACTTT	CATRGQGISPLHF
TRBV7-8	20	TRBD2	TRBJ2-1	-	TGTGCCAGCAGCCCACGACCGGGGACTAGCGGGGGGCTCATGTACAATGAGCAGTTCTTC	CASSPRPGTSGGLMYNEQFF
TRBV5-6	15	-	TRBJ1-1	-	-	CASSLVGSGTTGTFF
TRBV15	16	TRBD1	TRBJ1-4	-	TGTGCCACCAGCAGAGTACAGGGGGCAACTAATGAAAAACTGTTTTTT	CATSRVQGATNEKLFF
TRBV5-5	14	-	TRBJ1-1	-	TGTGCCAGCAGCTATACAGGGACAAACACTGAAGCTTTCTTT	CASSYTGTNTEAFF
TRBV19	15	TRBD1	TRBJ2-2	-	TGTGCCAGTATTCCCGGGACAGAGAACACCGGGGAGCTGTTTTTT	CASIPGTENTGELFF
TRBV27	14	-	TRBJ1-1	-	TGTGCCAGCAGTTTATCTGCCATCTACACTGAAGCTTTCTTT	CASSLSAIYTEAFF
TRBV6-2/TRBV6-3	14	-	TRBJ2-3	-	TGTGCCAGCAGTCCCGAACAGGGCACAGATACGCAGTATTTT	CASSPEQGTDTQYF
TRBV9	19	TRBD1	TRBJ1-2	-	TGTGCCAGCAGCGTTGCCGAAGGACAGGGCTTCGTGGCGCAATATGGCTACACCTTC	CASSVAEGQGFVAQYGYTF
TRBV21-1	12	-	TRBJ1-1	-	TGTGCCAGCAGCTCGCCTTTGATCGAAGCTTTCTTT	CASSSPLIEAFF
TRBV19	10	-	TRBJ2-3	-	TGTGCCAGTAACGGGGATACGCAGTATTTT	CASNGDTQYF